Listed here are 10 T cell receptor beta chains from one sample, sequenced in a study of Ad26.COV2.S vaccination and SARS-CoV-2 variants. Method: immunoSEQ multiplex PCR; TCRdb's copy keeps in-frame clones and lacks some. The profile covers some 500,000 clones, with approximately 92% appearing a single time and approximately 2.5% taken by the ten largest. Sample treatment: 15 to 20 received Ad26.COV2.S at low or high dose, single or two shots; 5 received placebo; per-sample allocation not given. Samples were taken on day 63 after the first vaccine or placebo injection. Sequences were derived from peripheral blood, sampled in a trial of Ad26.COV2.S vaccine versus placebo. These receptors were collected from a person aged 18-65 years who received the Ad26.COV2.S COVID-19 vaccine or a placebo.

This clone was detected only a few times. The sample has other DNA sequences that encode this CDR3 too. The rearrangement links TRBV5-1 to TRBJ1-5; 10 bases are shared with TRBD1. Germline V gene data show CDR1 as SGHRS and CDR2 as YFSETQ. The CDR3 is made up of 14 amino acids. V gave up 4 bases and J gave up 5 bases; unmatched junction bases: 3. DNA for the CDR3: TGCGCCAGCAGCCTGACAGGGGGCGATCAGCCCCAGCATTTT. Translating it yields CASSLTGGDQPQHF.

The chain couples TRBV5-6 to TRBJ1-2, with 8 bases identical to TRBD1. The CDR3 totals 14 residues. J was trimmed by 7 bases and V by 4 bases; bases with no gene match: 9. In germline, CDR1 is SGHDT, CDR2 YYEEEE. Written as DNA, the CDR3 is TGTGCCAGCAGCCATTCGGCGACAGGGGCTGGCTACACCTTC. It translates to CASSHSATGAGYTF. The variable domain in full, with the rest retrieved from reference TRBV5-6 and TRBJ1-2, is DAGVTQSPTHLIKTRGQQVTLRCSPKSGHDTVSWYQQALGQGPQFIFQYYEEEERQRGNFPDRFSGHQFPNYSSELNVNALLLGDSALYLCASSHSATGAGYTFGSGTRLTVV.

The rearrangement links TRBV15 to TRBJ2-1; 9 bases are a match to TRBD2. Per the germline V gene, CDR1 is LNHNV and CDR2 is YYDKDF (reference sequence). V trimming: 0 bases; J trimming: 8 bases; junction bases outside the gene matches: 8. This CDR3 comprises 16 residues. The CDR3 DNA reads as TGTGCCACCAGCAGAGATGGGGCTAGCGGGAAGCATGAGCAGTTCTTC. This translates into CATSRDGASGKHEQFF.

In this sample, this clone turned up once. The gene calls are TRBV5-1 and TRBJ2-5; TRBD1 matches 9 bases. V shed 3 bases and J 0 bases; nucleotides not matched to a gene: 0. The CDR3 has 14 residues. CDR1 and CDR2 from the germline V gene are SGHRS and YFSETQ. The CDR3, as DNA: TGCGCCAGCAGCTGGACAGGGGACCAAGAGACCCAGTACTTC. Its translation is CASSWTGDQETQYF. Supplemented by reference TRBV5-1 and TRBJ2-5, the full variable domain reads KAGVTQTPRYLIKTRGQQVTLSCSPISGHRSVSWYQQTPGQGLQFLFEYFSETQRNKGNFPGRFSGRQFSNSRSEMNVSTLELGDSALYLCASSWTGDQETQYFGPGTRLLVL.

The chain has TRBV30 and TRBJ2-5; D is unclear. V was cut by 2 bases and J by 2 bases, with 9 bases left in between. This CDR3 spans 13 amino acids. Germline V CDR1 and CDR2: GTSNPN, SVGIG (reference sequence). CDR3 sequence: CAWSWLSQETQYF. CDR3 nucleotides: TGTGCCTGGAGTTGGCTCAGTCAAGAGACCCAGTACTTC.

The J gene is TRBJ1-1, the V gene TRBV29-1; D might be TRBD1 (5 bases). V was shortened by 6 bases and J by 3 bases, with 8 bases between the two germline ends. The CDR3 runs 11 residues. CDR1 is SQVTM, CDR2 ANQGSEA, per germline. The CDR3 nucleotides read TGCAGCGTGGGGGATTACACTGAAGCTTTCTTT. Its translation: CSVGDYTEAFF.

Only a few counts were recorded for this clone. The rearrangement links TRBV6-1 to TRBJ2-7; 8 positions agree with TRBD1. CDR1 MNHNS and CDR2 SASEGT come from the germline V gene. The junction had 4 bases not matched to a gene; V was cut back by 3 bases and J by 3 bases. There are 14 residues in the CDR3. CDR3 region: CASSDYGQGYEQYV. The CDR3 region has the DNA TGTGCCAGCAGTGATTACGGACAGGGCTACGAGCAGTACGTC.

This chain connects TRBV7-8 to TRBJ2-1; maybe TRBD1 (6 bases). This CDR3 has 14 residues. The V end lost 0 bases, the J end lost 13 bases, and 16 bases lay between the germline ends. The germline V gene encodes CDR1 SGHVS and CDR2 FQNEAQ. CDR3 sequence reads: CASSLAGFDRSQFF. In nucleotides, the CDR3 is TGTGCCAGCAGCTTAGCAGGGTTCGACAGGTCTCAGTTCTTC. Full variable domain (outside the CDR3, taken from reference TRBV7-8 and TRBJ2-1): GAGVSQSPRYKVAKRGQDVALRCDPISGHVSLFWYQQALGQGPEFLTYFQNEAQLDKSGLPSDRFFAERPEGSVSTLKIQRTQQEDSAVYLCASSLAGFDRSQFFGPGTRLTVL.

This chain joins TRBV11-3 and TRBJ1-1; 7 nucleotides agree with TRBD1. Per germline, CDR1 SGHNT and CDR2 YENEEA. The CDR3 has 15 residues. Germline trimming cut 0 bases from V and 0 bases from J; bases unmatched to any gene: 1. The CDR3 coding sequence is TGTGCCAGCAGCTTAGAGGGACAGATGAACACTGAAGCTTTCTTT. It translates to CASSLEGQMNTEAFF.

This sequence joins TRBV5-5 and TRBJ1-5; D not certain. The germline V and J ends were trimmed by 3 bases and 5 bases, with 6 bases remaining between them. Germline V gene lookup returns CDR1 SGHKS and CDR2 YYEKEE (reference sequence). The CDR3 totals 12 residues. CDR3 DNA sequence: TGTGCCAGCAGCTCGAACGATCAGCCCCAGCATTTT. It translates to CASSSNDQPQHF.